This T cell receptor (beta chain) came from a study of OX40 agonist ivuxolimab in advanced cancers. Study information: Patients with prior anti-PD-1, anti-PD-L1 or anti-CTLA-4 therapy were eligible; 40% to 45% had some. Partial responses were achieved by three patients, one with hepatocellular carcinoma and two with cutaneous melanoma.

CDR3 length: 13 amino acids. CDR1 is MDHEN, CDR2 SYDVKM, per germline. V lost 5 bases to trimming and J lost 1 base, with 8 bases between them. Findings of the study overall: Relative to CD4+ cells, CD8+ T cells on average had more expanded clones.

Data came from immunoSEQ multiplex PCR; TCRdb stores just in-frame clones and leaves some out. The repertoire holds around 62,000 clones, with 75% to 85% as singletons. With respect to this clone: Its specificity is not known.

The sample was CD4+ or CD8+ T cells sorted from blood, taken in a trial of the OX40 agonist ivuxolimab. The chain has TRBV28 and TRBJ1-2, with D maybe TRBD1 (5 bases). The sequence was collected from an adult with an advanced solid tumor such as melanoma, head and neck, liver or kidney cancer. The CDR3 nucleotides are TGTGCCAGCAGTGTAGACAGTAACTATGGCTACACCTTC. It is translated as CASSVDSNYGYTF.